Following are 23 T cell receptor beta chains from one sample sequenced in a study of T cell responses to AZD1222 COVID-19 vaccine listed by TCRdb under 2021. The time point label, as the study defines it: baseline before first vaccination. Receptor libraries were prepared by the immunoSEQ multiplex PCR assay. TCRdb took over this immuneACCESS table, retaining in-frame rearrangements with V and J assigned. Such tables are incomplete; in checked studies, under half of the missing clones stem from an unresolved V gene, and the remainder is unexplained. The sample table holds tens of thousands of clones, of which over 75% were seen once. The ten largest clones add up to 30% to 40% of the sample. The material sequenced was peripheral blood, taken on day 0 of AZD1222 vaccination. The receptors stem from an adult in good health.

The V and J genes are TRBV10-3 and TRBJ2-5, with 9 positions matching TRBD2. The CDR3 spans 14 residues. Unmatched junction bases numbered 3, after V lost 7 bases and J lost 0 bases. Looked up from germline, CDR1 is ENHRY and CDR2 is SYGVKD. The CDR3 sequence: CAIKRLADQETQYF. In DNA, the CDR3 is TGTGCCATCAAGAGACTAGCGGACCAAGAGACCCAGTACTTC.

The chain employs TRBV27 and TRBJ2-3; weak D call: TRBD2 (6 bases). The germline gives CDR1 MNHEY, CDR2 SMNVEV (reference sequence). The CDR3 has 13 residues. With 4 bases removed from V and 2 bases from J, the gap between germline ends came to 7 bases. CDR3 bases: TGTGCCAGCAGTTGGGGGGACACAGATACGCAGTATTTT. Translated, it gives CASSWGDTDTQYF.

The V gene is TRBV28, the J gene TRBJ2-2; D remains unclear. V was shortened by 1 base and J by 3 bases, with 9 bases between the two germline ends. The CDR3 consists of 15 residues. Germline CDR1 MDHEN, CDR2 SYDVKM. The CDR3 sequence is CASSLFTSYTGELFF. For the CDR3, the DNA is TGTGCCAGCAGTTTATTCACTTCCTACACCGGGGAGCTGTTTTTT.

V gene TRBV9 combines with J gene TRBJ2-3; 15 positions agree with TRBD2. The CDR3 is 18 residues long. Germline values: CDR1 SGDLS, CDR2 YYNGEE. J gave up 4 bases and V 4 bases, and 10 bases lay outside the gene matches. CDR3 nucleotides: TGTGCCAGCAGCAGGACCGGGACTAGCGGGAGGAACGCAGATACGCAGTATTTT. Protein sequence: CASSRTGTSGRNADTQYF. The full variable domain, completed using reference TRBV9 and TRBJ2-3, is DSGVTQTPKHLITATGQRVTLRCSPRSGDLSVYWYQQSLDQGLQFLIQYYNGEERAKGNILERFSAQQFPDLHSELNLSSLELGDSALYFCASSRTGTSGRNADTQYFGPGTRLTVL.

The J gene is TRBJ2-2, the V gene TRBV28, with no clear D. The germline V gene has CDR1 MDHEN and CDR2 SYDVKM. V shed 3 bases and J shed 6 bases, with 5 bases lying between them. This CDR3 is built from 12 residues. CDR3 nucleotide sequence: TGTGCCAGCAGTTTTGTGGCCGGGGAGCTGTTTTTT. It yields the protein CASSFVAGELFF.

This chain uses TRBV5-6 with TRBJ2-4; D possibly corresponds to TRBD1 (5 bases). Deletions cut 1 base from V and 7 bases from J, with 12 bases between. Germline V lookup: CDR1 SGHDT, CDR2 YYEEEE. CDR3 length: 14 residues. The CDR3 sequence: CASSLRQGKNIQYF. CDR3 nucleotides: TGTGCCAGCAGCTTGAGGCAGGGTAAGAACATTCAGTACTTC.

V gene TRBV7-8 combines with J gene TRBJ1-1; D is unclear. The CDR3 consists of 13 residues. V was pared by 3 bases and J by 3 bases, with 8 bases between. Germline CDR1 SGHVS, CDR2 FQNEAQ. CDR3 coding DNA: TGTGCCAGCAGCTTCAACCTGGACACTGAAGCTTTCTTT. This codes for CASSFNLDTEAFF.

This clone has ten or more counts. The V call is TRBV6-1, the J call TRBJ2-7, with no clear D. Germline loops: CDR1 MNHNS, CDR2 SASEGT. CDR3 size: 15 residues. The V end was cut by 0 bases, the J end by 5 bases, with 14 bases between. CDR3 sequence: CASSEAAASSNEQYF. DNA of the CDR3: TGTGCCAGCAGTGAAGCGGCGGCCTCATCTAACGAGCAGTACTTC.

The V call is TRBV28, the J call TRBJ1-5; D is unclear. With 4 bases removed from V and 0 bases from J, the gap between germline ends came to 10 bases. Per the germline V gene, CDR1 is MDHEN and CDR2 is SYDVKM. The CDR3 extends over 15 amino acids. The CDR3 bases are TGTGCCAGCAGTTCCCCCACTTCTAGCAATCAGCCCCAGCATTTT. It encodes CASSSPTSSNQPQHF.

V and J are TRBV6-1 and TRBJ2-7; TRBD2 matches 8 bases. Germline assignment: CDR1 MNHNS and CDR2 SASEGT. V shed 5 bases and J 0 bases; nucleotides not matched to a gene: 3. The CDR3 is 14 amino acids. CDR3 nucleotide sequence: TGTGCCAGCAGTAAGACTAGCGACTCCTACGAGCAGTACTTC. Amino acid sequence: CASSKTSDSYEQYF.

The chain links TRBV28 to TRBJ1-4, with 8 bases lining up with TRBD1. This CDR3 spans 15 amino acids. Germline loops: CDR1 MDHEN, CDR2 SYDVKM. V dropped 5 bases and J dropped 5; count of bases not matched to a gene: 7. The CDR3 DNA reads TGTGCCAGCAGTCCCTACAGGGGGACCAATGAAAAACTGTTTTTT. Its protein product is CASSPYRGTNEKLFF.

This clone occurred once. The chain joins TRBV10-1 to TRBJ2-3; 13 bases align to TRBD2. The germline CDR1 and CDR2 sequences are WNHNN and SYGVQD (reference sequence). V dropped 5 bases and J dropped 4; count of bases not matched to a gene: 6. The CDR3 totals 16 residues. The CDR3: CASSKGLAGRSDTQYF. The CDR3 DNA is TGCGCCAGCAGTAAGGGACTAGCGGGACGTTCAGATACGCAGTATTTT.

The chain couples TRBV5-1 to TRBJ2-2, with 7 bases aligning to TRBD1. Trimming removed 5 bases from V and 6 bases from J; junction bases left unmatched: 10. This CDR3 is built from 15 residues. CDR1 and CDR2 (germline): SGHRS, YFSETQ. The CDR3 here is CASRRRGQFPGELFF. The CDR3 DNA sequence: TGCGCCAGCAGGCGACGGGGACAGTTCCCCGGGGAGCTGTTTTTT.

DNA for the CDR3: TGTGCCAGTTCTACTCGGACTAGCGGCTACACCGGGGAGCTGTTTTTT. Translated, it gives CASSTRTSGYTGELFF. The chain uses TRBV19 and TRBJ2-2, with 10 bases aligning to TRBD2. The germline CDR1 and CDR2 sequences are LNHDA and SQIVND (reference sequence). The V gene end was trimmed by 8 bases and the J gene end by 3 bases; junction bases not matched to a gene: 9. The CDR3 has 16 amino acids.

Here the CDR3 reads CASSLEGSLYGYTF. The CDR3 DNA reads as TGCGCCAGCAGCTTGGAGGGGAGCCTTTATGGCTACACCTTC. The V and J genes are TRBV5-1 and TRBJ1-2, with a tentative D call TRBD1 (5 bases). The V end lost 0 bases, the J end lost 5 bases, and 11 bases lay between the germline ends. CDR3 length: 14 amino acids. Per the germline V gene, CDR1 is SGHRS and CDR2 is YFSETQ.

DNA of the CDR3: TGTGCCAGCAGTTTACCGGGGGCCGTCGCTTATGGCTACACCTTC. Translating gives CASSLPGAVAYGYTF. This chain connects TRBV28 to TRBJ1-2; a weak D match, TRBD1 (6 bases). With 2 bases removed from V and 5 bases from J, the gap between germline ends came to 15 bases. The germline CDR1 and CDR2 sequences are MDHEN and SYDVKM. The length of the CDR3 is 15 residues.

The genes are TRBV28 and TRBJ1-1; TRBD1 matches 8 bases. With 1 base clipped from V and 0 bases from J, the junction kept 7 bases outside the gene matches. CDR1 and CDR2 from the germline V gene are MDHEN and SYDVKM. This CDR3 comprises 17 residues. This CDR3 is CASSLSGRGRVNTEAFF. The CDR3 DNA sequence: TGTGCCAGCAGTTTATCGGGCAGGGGGCGCGTGAACACTGAAGCTTTCTTT.

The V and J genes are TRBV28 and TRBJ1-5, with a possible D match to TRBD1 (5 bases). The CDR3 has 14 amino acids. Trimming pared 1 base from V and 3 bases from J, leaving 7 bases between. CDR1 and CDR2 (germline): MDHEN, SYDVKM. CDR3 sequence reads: CASSLSQVNQPQHF. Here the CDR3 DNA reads TGTGCCAGCAGTTTATCACAGGTCAATCAGCCCCAGCATTTT. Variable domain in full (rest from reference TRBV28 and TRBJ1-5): DVKVTQSSRYLVKRTGEKVFLECVQDMDHENMFWYRQDPGLGLRLIYFSYDVKMKEKGDIPEGYSVSREKKERFSLILESASTNQTSMYLCASSLSQVNQPQHFGDGTRLSIL.

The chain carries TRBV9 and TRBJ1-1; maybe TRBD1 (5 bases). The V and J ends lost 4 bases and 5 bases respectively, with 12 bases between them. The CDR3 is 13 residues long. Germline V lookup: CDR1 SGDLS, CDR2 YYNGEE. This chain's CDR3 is CASSYMQGTEAFF. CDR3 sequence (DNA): TGTGCCAGCAGCTATATGCAGGGTACTGAAGCTTTCTTT.

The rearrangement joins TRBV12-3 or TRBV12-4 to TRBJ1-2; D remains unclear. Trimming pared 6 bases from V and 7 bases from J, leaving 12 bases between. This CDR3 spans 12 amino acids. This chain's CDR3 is CASRLSQGGYTF. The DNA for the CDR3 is TGTGCCAGCAGGTTGTCTCAAGGTGGCTACACCTTC.

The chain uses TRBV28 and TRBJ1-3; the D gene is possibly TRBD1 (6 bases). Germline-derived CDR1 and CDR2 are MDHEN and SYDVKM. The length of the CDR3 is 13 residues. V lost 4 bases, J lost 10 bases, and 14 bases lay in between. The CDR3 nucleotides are TGTGCCAGCAGTTCGGGTATGAGGGGGACCATATATTTT. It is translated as CASSSGMRGTIYF.

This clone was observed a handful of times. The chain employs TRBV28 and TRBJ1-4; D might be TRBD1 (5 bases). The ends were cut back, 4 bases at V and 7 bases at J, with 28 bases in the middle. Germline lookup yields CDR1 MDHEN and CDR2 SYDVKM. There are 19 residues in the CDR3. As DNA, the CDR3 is TGTGCCAGCAGTTCGCTCGGGAAAACTATGGGGCTTCGGGGTGAAAAACTGTTTTTT. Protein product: CASSSLGKTMGLRGEKLFF.

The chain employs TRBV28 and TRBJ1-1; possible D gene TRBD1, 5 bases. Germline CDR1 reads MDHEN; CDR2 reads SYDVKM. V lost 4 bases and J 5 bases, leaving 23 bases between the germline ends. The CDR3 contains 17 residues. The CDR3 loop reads CASSSRAAGSGGTEAFF. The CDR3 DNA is TGTGCCAGCAGTTCTAGGGCGGCTGGGAGCGGGGGAACTGAAGCTTTCTTT.